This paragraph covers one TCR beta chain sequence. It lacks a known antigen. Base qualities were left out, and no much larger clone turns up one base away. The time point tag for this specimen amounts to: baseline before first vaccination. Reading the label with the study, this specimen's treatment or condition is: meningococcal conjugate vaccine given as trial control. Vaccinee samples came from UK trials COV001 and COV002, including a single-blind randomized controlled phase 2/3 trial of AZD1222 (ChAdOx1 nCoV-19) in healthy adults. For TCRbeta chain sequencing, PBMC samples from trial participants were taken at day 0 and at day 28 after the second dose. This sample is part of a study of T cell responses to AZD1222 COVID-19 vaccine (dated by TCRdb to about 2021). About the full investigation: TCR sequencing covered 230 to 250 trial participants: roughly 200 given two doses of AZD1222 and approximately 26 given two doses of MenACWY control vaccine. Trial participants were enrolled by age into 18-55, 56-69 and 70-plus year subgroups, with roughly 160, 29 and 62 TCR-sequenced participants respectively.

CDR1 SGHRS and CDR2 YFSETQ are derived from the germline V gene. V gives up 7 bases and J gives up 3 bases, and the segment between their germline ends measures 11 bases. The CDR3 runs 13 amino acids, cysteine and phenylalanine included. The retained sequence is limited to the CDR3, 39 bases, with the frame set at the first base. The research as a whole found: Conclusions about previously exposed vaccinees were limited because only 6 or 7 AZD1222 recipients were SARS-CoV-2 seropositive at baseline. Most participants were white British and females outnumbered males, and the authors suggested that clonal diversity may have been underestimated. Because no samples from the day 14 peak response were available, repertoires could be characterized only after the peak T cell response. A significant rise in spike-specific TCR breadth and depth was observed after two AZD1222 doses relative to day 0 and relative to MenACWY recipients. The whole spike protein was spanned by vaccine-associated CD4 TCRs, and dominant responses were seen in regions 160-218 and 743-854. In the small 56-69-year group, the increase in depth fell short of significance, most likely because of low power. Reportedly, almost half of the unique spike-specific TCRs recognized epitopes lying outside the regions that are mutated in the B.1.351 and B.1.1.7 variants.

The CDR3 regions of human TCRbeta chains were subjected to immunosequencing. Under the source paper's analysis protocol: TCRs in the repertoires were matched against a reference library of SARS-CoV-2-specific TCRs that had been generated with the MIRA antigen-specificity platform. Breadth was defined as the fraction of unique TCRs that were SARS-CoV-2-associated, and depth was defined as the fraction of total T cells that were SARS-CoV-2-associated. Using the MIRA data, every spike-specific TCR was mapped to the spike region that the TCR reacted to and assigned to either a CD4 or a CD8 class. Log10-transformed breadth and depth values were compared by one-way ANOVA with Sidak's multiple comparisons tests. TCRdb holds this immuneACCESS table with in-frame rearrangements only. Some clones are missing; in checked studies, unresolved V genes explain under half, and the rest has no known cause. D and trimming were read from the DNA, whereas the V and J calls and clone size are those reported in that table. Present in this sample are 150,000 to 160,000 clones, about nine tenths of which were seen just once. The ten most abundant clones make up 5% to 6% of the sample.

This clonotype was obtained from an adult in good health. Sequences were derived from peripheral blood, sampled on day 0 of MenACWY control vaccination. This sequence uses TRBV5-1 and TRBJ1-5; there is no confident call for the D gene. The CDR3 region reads CASRRETNQPQHF. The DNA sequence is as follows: TGCGCCAGCCGGCGGGAGACCAATCAGCCCCAGCATTTT.